Listed here are 25 T cell receptor beta chains from one sample, sequenced in a study of OX40 agonist ivuxolimab in advanced cancers. Libraries were prepared by immunoSEQ multiplex PCR; TCRdb keeps only in-frame clonotypes and omits some of them. The profile shows 50,000 to 65,000 clones, 70% to 90% of them singletons. Here the sequenced sample was CD4+ or CD8+ T cells sorted from blood, taken in a trial of the OX40 agonist ivuxolimab. Receptor source: an adult with an advanced solid tumor such as melanoma, head and neck, liver or kidney cancer.

The chain combines TRBV6-5 with TRBJ2-3; 7 bases line up with TRBD1. Unmatched junction bases numbered 4, after V lost 0 bases and J lost 4 bases. CDR3 length: 15 amino acids. From germline, CDR1 is MNHEY and CDR2 SVGAGI. CDR3 region: CASSYSGQGADTQYF. In DNA form, the CDR3 reads TGTGCCAGCAGTTACTCGGGGCAGGGGGCAGATACGCAGTATTTT.

This clone came up a few times. The gene calls are TRBV5-4 and TRBJ2-5; 12 bases agree with TRBD2. The CDR3 totals 15 residues. J gave up 5 bases and V 5 bases, and 7 bases lay outside the gene matches. Germline V lookup: CDR1 SGHNT, CDR2 YYREEE (reference sequence). CDR3 nucleotides: TGTGCCAGCAGAACTGCCGGGACTAGCGGGGAGACCCAGTACTTC. Its translation: CASRTAGTSGETQYF.

This chain joins TRBV15 and TRBJ2-3; D is undetermined. This CDR3 region has 12 residues. V was pared by 8 bases and J by 3 bases, with 9 bases between. The V gene's germline CDR1 is LNHNV and CDR2 YYDKDF (reference sequence). The CDR3 DNA follows: TGTGCCACCCTGGTGGGAACAGATACGCAGTATTTT. Encoded protein: CATLVGTDTQYF.

The chain is built from TRBV9 and TRBJ2-3; the match to TRBD2 covers 7 bases. CDR3 length: 19 amino acids. After removal of 0 bases from V and 0 bases from J, the junction contained 13 bases not matched to a gene. CDR1 is SGDLS, CDR2 YYNGEE, per germline. CDR3 in amino acids: CASSVDPLEAGESTDTQYF. The DNA for the CDR3 is TGTGCCAGCAGCGTAGACCCCCTGGAGGCGGGGGAAAGCACAGATACGCAGTATTTT.

V and J are TRBV2 and TRBJ1-1, with TRBD1 identical over 8 bases. Germline V gene sequence: CDR1 SNHLY, CDR2 FYNNEI. V shed 6 bases, J shed 0 bases, and the junction held 3 bases outside the gene matches. The CDR3 covers 14 residues. CDR3 sequence (DNA): TGTGCCAGCAGCCAGACAGGGGTGAACACTGAAGCTTTCTTT. Translating gives CASSQTGVNTEAFF.

In its sample, this clone was seen once. This rearrangement joins TRBV7-8 to TRBJ1-1; D might be TRBD1 (5 bases). Per the germline V gene, CDR1 is SGHVS and CDR2 is FQNEAQ. The CDR3 runs to 14 residues. Trimming pared 3 bases from V and 5 bases from J, leaving 13 bases between. CDR3 DNA sequence: TGTGCCAGCAGCTTGGGGGGTAAGAATACTGAAGCTTTCTTT. Its protein product is CASSLGGKNTEAFF.

The chain combines TRBV11-2 with TRBJ2-7; D ambiguous. Trimming shortened V by 4 bases and J by 1 base, and 17 bases separated the two germline ends. This CDR3 has 16 residues. Germline V CDR1 and CDR2: SGHAT, FQNNGV. CDR3 nucleotides: TGTGCCAGCAGCTCCACCCTTGGCGCAACTTCCTACGAGCAGTACTTC. Protein: CASSSTLGATSYEQYF. The full variable domain, rest sourced from reference TRBV11-2 and TRBJ2-7, is EAGVAQSPRYKIIEKRQSVAFWCNPISGHATLYWYQQILGQGPKLLIQFQNNGVVDDSQLPKDRFSAERLKGVDSTLKIQPAKLEDSAVYLCASSSTLGATSYEQYFGPGTRLTVT.

The chain combines TRBV5-1 with TRBJ2-2; tentatively, D is TRBD2 (5 bases). The CDR3 has 15 residues. The V gene's germline CDR1 is SGHRS and CDR2 YFSETQ. With 5 bases removed from V and 5 bases from J, the gap between germline ends came to 16 bases. The CDR3 nucleotides read TGCGCCAGCAGACCCTCCGGGATCCCTACCGGGGAGCTGTTTTTT. This codes for CASRPSGIPTGELFF.

This clone was observed once. This chain uses TRBV11-2 with TRBJ2-7; 8 bases agree with TRBD2. The CDR3 runs 14 residues. V was clipped by 4 bases and J by 2 bases; unmatched bases: 4. Germline CDR1 and CDR2: SGHAT and FQNNGV. Written as DNA, the CDR3 is TGTGCCAGCAGCTCGGGGGGGCTACCCTACGAGCAGTACTTC. Protein product: CASSSGGLPYEQYF.

This chain connects TRBV4-1 to TRBJ2-1; no clear D gene. Germline assignment: CDR1 MGHRA and CDR2 YSYEKL. The CDR3 contains 13 residues. Trimming took 0 bases from V and 8 from J, leaving 8 bases between them. This CDR3 reads CASSQDRVHEQFF. The CDR3 nucleotides read TGCGCCAGCAGCCAAGATCGGGTTCATGAGCAGTTCTTC.

Remarks on this clone: At one of its ends the junction is not consistent with the germline gene, which may arise from a read error. The V and J genes are TRBV5-1 and TRBJ1-2; unclear D gene. The CDR3 runs 14 residues. The germline V gene has CDR1 SGHRS and CDR2 YFSETQ. The CDR3 bases are TGCGCCAGCAACTTGGCAGGCGAGAACTATGGCTACACCTTC. This codes for CASNLAGENYGYTF.

This clone appeared a single time. The V gene is TRBV2, the J gene TRBJ2-5; 9 bases match TRBD1. This CDR3 has 15 amino acids. Germline trimming cut 3 bases from V and 4 bases from J; bases unmatched to any gene: 6. CDR1 and CDR2 (germline): SNHLY, FYNNEI. The CDR3 DNA sequence: TGTGCCAGCAGTGAGCAGGGACAGGGTCGAGAGACCCAGTACTTC. Encoded protein: CASSEQGQGRETQYF.

This rearrangement joins TRBV29-1 to TRBJ2-7; 9 bases align to TRBD1. The germline gives CDR1 SQVTM, CDR2 ANQGSEA. This CDR3 has 12 amino acids. The V gene end was trimmed by 8 bases and the J gene end by 5 bases; junction bases not matched to a gene: 7. The CDR3 bases are TGCAGCACATGGGACAGGGTGAACGAGCAGTACTTC. This gives the protein CSTWDRVNEQYF.

The chain is built from TRBV6-5 and TRBJ1-2, with 7 nucleotides matching TRBD1. The CDR3 covers 11 residues. The ends lost 7 bases at V and 4 bases at J; junction bases unmatched: 0. Germline V gene data show CDR1 as MNHEY and CDR2 as SVGAGI. In DNA form, the CDR3 reads TGTGCCAGCACAGGGGGCTATGGCTACACCTTC. Protein sequence: CASTGGYGYTF.

The rearrangement links TRBV9 to TRBJ2-1; 9 bases line up with TRBD1. CDR3 length: 15 amino acids. The germline CDR1 and CDR2 sequences are SGDLS and YYNGEE. The V and J ends lost 0 bases and 8 bases, in that order; junction bases with no gene match: 6. In nucleotides, the CDR3 is TGTGCCAGCAGCGTAGCGGGACAGGGTTTCGATGAGCAGTTCTTC. The encoded protein is CASSVAGQGFDEQFF.

V gene TRBV10-3 combines with J gene TRBJ1-1, with D perhaps TRBD1 (6 bases). Trimming removed 3 bases from V and 4 bases from J, with 18 bases in between. The CDR3 has 16 amino acids. The germline CDR1 and CDR2 sequences are ENHRY and SYGVKD. In DNA form, the CDR3 reads TGTGCCATCAGTGACAGATTACAGGGAGGGGGCACTGAAGCTTTCTTT. This codes for CAISDRLQGGGTEAFF.

V and J are TRBV27 and TRBJ1-2, with D perhaps TRBD1 (5 bases). The CDR3 contains 13 residues. CDR1 is MNHEY and CDR2 is SMNVEV in the germline V gene (reference sequence). V was pared by 3 bases and J by 1 base, with 6 bases between. The CDR3 region is CASSFQGNYGYTF. CDR3 bases: TGTGCCAGCAGTTTTCAGGGTAACTATGGCTACACCTTC.

V gene TRBV6-1 combines with J gene TRBJ2-1; D possibly corresponds to TRBD2 (5 bases). Trimming took off 6 bases at V and 0 bases at J, with 6 bases between the two ends. Germline assignment: CDR1 MNHNS and CDR2 SASEGT. This CDR3 has 13 residues. CDR3 protein: CASRGSSYNEQFF. The CDR3 DNA sequence: TGTGCCAGCAGGGGGAGCTCCTACAATGAGCAGTTCTTC.

This chain links TRBV27 with TRBJ2-1, with D possibly being TRBD2 (5 bases). Germline loops: CDR1 MNHEY, CDR2 SMNVEV (reference sequence). Trimming took 2 bases from V and 6 from J, leaving 11 bases between them. The CDR3 totals 14 residues. CDR3 sequence (DNA): TGTGCCAGCAGTTTAGCGCGGCGGGCCAATGAGCAGTTCTTC. Its protein is CASSLARRANEQFF.

V gene TRBV2 combines with J gene TRBJ2-1, with TRBD1 matching over 12 bases. Germline V CDR1 and CDR2: SNHLY, FYNNEI. The CDR3 is 14 residues long. With V trimmed by 7 bases and J by 9 bases, 7 bases remained unmatched. Here the CDR3 reads CASTQAGQGAEQFF. In DNA, the CDR3 is TGTGCCAGCACCCAGGCGGGACAGGGGGCTGAGCAGTTCTTC.

The V gene is TRBV5-4, the J gene TRBJ1-5, with no clear D. Trimming cost V 4 bases and J 2 bases, with 4 bases left between them. Looked up from germline, CDR1 is SGHNT and CDR2 is YYREEE (reference sequence). CDR3 length: 12 residues. The CDR3 spells CASSQGNQPQHF. Here the CDR3 DNA reads TGTGCCAGCAGCCAGGGCAATCAGCCCCAGCATTTT.

The V and J genes are TRBV27 and TRBJ1-2; 8 nucleotides match TRBD1. The V gene's germline CDR1 is MNHEY and CDR2 SMNVEV (reference sequence). There are 17 residues in the CDR3. The junction had 11 bases not matched to a gene; V was cut back by 0 bases and J by 5 bases. The CDR3 protein is CASSLSRSGGPRYGYTF. In DNA form, the CDR3 reads TGTGCCAGCAGTTTATCGCGTTCAGGGGGCCCTCGTTATGGCTACACCTTC.

The J gene is TRBJ2-1, the V gene TRBV9; D might be TRBD2 (6 bases). Trimming stripped 1 base from V and 7 bases from J, with 15 bases between. Per the germline V gene, CDR1 is SGDLS and CDR2 is YYNGEE. This CDR3 comprises 15 residues. CDR3 residues: CASSVRGGILNEQFF. Written as DNA, the CDR3 is TGTGCCAGCAGCGTAAGGGGCGGGATACTGAATGAGCAGTTCTTC.

This chain uses TRBV4-2 with TRBJ2-3; 10 bases are shared with TRBD2. This CDR3 spans 17 amino acids. Germline CDR1 LGHNA, CDR2 YNFKEQ. V lost 0 bases to trimming and J lost 1 base; unmatched junction nucleotides: 4. Written as DNA, the CDR3 is TGTGCCAGCAGCCAAGATCTCGGACTAGCGGGCACAGATACGCAGTATTTT. This encodes CASSQDLGLAGTDTQYF.

For the CDR3, the DNA is TGTGCCAGCTCACCACAGGCGGACACGGCCTACACCTTC. Its translation is CASSPQADTAYTF. The chain links TRBV18 to TRBJ1-2; D perhaps matches TRBD1 (5 bases). The V gene's germline CDR1 is KGHSH and CDR2 LQKENI. Between the trimmed V and J ends, which lost 1 base and 10 bases, there was a span of 13 bases. The CDR3 runs 13 residues.